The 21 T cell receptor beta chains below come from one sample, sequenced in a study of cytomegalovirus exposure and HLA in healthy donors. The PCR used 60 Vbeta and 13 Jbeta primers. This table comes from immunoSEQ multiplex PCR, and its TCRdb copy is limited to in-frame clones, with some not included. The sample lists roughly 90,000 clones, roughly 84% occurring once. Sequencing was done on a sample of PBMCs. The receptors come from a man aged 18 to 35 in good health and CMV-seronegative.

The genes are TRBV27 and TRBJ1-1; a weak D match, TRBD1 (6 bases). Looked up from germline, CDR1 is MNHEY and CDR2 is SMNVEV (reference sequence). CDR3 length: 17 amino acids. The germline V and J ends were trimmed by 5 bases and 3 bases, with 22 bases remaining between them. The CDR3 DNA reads TGTGCCAGCAGTCCAGCGGGGGGCAGGGGTCGACACACTGAAGCTTTCTTT. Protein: CASSPAGGRGRHTEAFF.

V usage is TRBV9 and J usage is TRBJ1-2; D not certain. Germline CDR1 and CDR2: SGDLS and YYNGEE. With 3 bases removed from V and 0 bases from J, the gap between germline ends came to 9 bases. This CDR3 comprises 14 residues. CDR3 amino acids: CASSARSANYGYTF. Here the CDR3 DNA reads TGTGCCAGCAGCGCCAGATCTGCTAACTATGGCTACACCTTC.

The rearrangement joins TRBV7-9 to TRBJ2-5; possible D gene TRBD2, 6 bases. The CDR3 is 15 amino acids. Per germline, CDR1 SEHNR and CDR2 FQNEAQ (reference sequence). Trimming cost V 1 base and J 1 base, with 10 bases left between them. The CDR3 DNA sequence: TGTGCCAGCAGCTTAGGCCTCGGGAGCCAAGAGACCCAGTACTTC. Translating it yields CASSLGLGSQETQYF.

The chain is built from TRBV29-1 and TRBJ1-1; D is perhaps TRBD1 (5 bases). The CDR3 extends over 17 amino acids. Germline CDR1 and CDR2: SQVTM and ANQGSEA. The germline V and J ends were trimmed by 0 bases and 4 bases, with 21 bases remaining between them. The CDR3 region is CSVEDLDKAFEVTEAFF. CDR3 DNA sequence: TGCAGCGTTGAAGATCTGGACAAAGCCTTTGAGGTCACTGAAGCTTTCTTT.

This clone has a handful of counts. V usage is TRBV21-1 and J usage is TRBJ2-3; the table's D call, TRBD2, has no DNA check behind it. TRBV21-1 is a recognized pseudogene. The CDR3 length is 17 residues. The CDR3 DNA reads TGTGCCAGAGGGACTAGCGGGAGGGCCGAGATAACAGATACGCAGTATTTT. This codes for CARGTSGRAEITDTQYF.

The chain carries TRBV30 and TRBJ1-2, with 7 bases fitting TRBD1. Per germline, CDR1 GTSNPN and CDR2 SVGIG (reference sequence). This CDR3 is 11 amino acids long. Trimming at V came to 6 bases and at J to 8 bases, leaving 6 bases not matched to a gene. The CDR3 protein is CACRGLGGYTF. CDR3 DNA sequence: TGTGCCTGTAGGGGGCTGGGGGGCTACACCTTC.

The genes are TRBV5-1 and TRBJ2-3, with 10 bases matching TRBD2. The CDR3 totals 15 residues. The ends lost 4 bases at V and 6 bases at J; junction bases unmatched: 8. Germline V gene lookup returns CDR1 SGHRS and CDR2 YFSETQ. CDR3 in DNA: TGCGCCAGCAGCCCCCCGGGACTAGCGAGGGATACGCAGTATTTT. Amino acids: CASSPPGLARDTQYF.

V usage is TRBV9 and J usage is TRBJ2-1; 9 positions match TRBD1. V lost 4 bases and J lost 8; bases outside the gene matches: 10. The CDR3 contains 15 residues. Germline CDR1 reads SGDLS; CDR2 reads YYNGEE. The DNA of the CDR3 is TGTGCCAGCAGCCCACAGCCGGGACAGGGACATGAGCAGTTCTTC. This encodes CASSPQPGQGHEQFF.

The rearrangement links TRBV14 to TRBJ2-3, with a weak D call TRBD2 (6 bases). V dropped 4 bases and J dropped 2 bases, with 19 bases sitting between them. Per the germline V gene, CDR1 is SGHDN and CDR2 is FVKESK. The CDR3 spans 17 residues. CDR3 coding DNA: TGTGCCAGCAGCCGGCCGGGACTGGCTCTTATCACAGATACGCAGTATTTT. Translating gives CASSRPGLALITDTQYF.

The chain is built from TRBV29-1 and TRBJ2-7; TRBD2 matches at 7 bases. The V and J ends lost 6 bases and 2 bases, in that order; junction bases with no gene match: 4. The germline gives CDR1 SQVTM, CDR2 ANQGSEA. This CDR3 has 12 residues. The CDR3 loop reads CSVGGGTYEQYF. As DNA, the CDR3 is TGCAGCGTGGGGGGGGGAACCTACGAGCAGTACTTC.

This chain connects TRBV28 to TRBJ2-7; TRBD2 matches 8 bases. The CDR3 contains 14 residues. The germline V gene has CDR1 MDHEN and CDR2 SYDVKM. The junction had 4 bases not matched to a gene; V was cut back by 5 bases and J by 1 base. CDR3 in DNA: TGTGCCAGCAGTCCTAGCGGGTTGTCCTACGAGCAGTACTTC. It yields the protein CASSPSGLSYEQYF.

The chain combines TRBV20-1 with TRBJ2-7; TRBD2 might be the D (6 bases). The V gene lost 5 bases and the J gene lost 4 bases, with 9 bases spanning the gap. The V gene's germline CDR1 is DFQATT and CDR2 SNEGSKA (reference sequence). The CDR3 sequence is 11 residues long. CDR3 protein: CSAVSGYEQYF. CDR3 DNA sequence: TGCAGTGCTGTAAGCGGGTACGAGCAGTACTTC.

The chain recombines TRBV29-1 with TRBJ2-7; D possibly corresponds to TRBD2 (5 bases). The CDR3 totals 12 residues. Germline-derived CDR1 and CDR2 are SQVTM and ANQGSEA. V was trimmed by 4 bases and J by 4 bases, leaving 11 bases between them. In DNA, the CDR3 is TGCAGCGTTGGAGCGGAGTTGTACGAGCAGTACTTC. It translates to CSVGAELYEQYF.

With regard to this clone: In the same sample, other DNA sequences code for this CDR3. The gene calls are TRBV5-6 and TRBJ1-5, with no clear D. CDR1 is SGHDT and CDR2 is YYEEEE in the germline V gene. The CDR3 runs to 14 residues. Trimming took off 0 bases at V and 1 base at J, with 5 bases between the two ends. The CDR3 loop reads CASSLGGSNQPQHF. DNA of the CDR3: TGTGCCAGCAGCTTGGGAGGAAGCAATCAGCCCCAGCATTTT.

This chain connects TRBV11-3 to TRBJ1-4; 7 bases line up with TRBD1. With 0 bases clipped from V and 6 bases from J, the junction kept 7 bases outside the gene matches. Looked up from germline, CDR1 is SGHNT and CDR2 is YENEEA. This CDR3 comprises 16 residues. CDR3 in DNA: TGTGCCAGCAGCTTAGAACAGACAGGGCTGGATGAAAAACTGTTTTTT. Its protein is CASSLEQTGLDEKLFF.

CDR3 sequence reads: CASRRLAANTGELFF. DNA for the CDR3: TGCGCCAGCAGAAGACTAGCGGCGAACACCGGGGAGCTGTTTTTT. The V and J genes are TRBV4-3 and TRBJ2-2; 9 nucleotides line up with TRBD2. V gave up 6 bases and J gave up 0 bases; unmatched junction bases: 2. CDR1 and CDR2 (germline): LGHNA, YSLEER. This CDR3 has 15 residues.

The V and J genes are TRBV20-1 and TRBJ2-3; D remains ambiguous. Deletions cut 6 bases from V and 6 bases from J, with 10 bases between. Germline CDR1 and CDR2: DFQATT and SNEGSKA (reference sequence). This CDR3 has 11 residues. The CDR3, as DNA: TGCAGTGCATTTAAGAGGGATACGCAGTATTTT. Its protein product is CSAFKRDTQYF.

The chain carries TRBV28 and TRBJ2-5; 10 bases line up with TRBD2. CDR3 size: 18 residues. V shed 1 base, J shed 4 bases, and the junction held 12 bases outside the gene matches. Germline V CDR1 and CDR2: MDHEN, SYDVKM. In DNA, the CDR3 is TGTGCCAGCAGTTTATCACAGAGGGCTAGCGGGAGTGGAGAGACCCAGTACTTC. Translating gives CASSLSQRASGSGETQYF.

The CDR3 sequence is CSARGEGANVLTF. The CDR3 DNA reads TGCAGCGCCAGGGGGGAAGGGGCCAACGTCCTGACTTTC. This rearrangement joins TRBV29-1 to TRBJ2-6; tentative D call: TRBD1 (7 bases). Germline V gene sequence: CDR1 SQVTM, CDR2 ANQGSEA. Trimming pared 7 bases from V and 4 bases from J, leaving 11 bases between. This CDR3 has 13 amino acids.

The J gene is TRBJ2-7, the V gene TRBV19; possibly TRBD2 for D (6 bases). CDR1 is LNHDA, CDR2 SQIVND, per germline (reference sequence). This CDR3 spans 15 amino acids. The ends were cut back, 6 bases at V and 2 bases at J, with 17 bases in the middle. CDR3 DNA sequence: TGTGCCAGTAGCCAGCCGGGACTGGCAACCTACGAGCAGTACTTC. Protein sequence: CASSQPGLATYEQYF.

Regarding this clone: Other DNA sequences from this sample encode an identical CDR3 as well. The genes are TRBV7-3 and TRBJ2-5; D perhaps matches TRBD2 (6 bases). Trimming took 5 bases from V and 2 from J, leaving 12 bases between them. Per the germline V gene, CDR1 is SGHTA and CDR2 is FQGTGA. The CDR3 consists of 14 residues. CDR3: CASSRGGPQETQYF. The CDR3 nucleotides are TGTGCCAGCAGCCGTGGAGGGCCTCAAGAGACCCAGTACTTC.